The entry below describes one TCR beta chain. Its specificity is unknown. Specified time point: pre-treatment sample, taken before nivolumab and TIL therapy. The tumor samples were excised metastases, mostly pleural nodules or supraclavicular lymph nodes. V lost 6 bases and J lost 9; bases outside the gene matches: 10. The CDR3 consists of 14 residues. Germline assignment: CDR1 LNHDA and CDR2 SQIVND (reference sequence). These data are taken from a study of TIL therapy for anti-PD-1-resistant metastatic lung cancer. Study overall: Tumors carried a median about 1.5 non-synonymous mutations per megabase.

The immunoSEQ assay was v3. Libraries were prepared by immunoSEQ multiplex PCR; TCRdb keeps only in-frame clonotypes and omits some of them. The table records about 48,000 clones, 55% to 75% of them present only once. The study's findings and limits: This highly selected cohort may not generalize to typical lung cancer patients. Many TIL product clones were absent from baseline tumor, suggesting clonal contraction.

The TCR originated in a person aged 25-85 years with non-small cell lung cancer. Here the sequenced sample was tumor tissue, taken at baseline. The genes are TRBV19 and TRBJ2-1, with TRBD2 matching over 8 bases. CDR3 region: CASRSAGVVVEQFF. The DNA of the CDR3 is TGTGCCAGTAGATCAGCGGGAGTCGTCGTTGAGCAGTTCTTC.